These 32 T cell receptor beta chains were sequenced from one sample in a study of response to subunit inactivated influenza vaccine. Each CDR3 protein gets one entry after TCRdb re-called the RT-PCR reads with MiXCR. The top ten hold 9.5% to 15% of the sample, which has more than 400,000 distinct CDR3 sequences, 9.5% to 12% seen once. This sample comprised PBMCs from blood, obtained about 6 weeks after vaccination. These receptors were collected from a man between 50 and 59 years old who received an inactivated influenza vaccine.

V and J are TRBV4-1 and TRBJ2-7, with D unclear. CDR1 and CDR2 (germline): MGHRA, YSYEKL. This CDR3 comprises 15 residues. V shed 4 bases and J shed 3 bases, with 16 bases lying between them. The CDR3 region is CASSPDGTGFYEQYF. CDR3 bases: TGCGCCAGCAGCCCCGACGGCACGGGCTTCTACGAGCAGTACTTC.

The chain joins TRBV10-1 to TRBJ2-2, with D hard to call. This CDR3 contains 14 residues. CDR1 WNHNN and CDR2 SYGVQD come from the germline V gene (reference sequence). V was trimmed by 7 bases and J by 4 bases, leaving 13 bases between them. For the CDR3, the DNA is TGCGCCAGCAAGACGGCTCCGGGCACCGGGGAGCTGTTTTTT. As protein: CASKTAPGTGELFF.

The chain carries TRBV6-1 and TRBJ1-2; perhaps TRBD1 as D (6 bases). Germline lookup yields CDR1 MNHNS and CDR2 SASEGT. Trimming removed 8 bases from V and 2 bases from J, with 12 bases in between. CDR3 length: 13 residues. CDR3 nucleotides: TGTGCCAGCGGTATAGGGGGGAACTATGGCTACACCTTC. Protein product: CASGIGGNYGYTF.

This clonotype was seen only a few times. The chain combines TRBV6-1 with TRBJ2-7; D is perhaps TRBD1 (6 bases). Per germline, CDR1 MNHNS and CDR2 SASEGT. The ends were cut back, 4 bases at V and 7 bases at J, with 17 bases in the middle. There are 14 residues in the CDR3. The CDR3 reads CASSGTLQGFEQYF. In DNA, the CDR3 is TGTGCCAGCAGTGGGACTCTACAGGGTTTTGAGCAGTACTTC.

This sequence joins TRBV5-1 and TRBJ2-6; 10 bases align to TRBD2. The V gene end was trimmed by 3 bases and the J gene end by 1 base; junction bases not matched to a gene: 4. This CDR3 has 17 residues. Per the germline V gene, CDR1 is SGHRS and CDR2 is YFSETQ. CDR3 sequence reads: CASSSLAGESGANVLTF. Here the CDR3 DNA reads TGCGCCAGCAGCTCCCTAGCGGGAGAATCTGGGGCCAACGTCCTGACTTTC.

This clonotype appeared a few times. This sequence joins TRBV18 and TRBJ2-5; the D gene is possibly TRBD1 (6 bases). The CDR3 contains 16 residues. Trimming cost V 0 bases and J 3 bases, with 14 bases left between them. CDR1 is KGHSH and CDR2 is LQKENI in the germline V gene. The CDR3: CASSPPTGLREETQYF. CDR3 nucleotides: TGTGCCAGCTCACCACCGACAGGTCTGCGAGAAGAGACCCAGTACTTC.

The chain couples TRBV12-3 or TRBV12-4 to TRBJ2-7; a possible D gene is TRBD1 (6 bases). CDR3 length equals 15 residues. V was shortened by 1 base and J by 0 bases, with 10 bases between the two germline ends. CDR3 nucleotides: TGTGCCAGCAGTTTAGTTGCAGGGGTCTCCTACGAGCAGTACTTC. It codes for CASSLVAGVSYEQYF.

This clonotype was detected only a few times. The chain couples TRBV6-2 or TRBV6-3 to TRBJ1-5; no clear D. Germline V gives CDR1 MNHEY, CDR2 SVGEGT. The CDR3 is made up of 14 amino acids. The V end lost 2 bases, the J end lost 4 bases, and 9 bases lay between the germline ends. CDR3 DNA: TGTGCCAGCAGTTACGCGGCAGCTAATCAGCCCCAGCATTTT. Translating it yields CASSYAAANQPQHF.

This clonotype showed up just a few times. CDR3 nucleotides: TGCAGTGCCACCCCGGGTGGCGATCTCGAGCAGTACTTC. Its protein is CSATPGGDLEQYF. V usage is TRBV20-1 and J usage is TRBJ2-7; D unresolved. This CDR3 has 13 amino acids. Germline V CDR1 and CDR2: DFQATT, SNEGSKA (reference sequence). V dropped 6 bases and J dropped 6 bases, with 18 bases sitting between them.

The genes are TRBV19 and TRBJ2-7; D remains unclear. The CDR3 sequence is 13 residues long. CDR1 and CDR2 from the germline V gene are LNHDA and SQIVND (reference sequence). V lost 3 bases to trimming and J lost 0 bases, with 6 bases between them. The CDR3 protein is CASSMQDSYEQYF. The CDR3 coding sequence is TGTGCCAGTAGTATGCAGGACTCCTACGAGCAGTACTTC.

There are many counts of this clonotype. The chain couples TRBV5-1 to TRBJ2-3; no firm D call. Trimming removed 3 bases at V and 0 bases at J, with 8 bases between. CDR3 size: 14 residues. CDR1 and CDR2 (germline): SGHRS, YFSETQ. In DNA, the CDR3 is TGCGCCAGCAGCTATGGCAGCAGCACAGATACGCAGTATTTT. It yields the protein CASSYGSSTDTQYF.

The chain links TRBV21-1 to TRBJ1-1. TRBV21-1 is termed a pseudogene. The CDR3 length is 15 residues. This CDR3 is CASSKGFRAGTEAFF. The CDR3 nucleotides read TGTGCCAGCAGCAAAGGATTCAGGGCCGGGACTGAAGCTTTCTTT.

The V call is TRBV4-3, the J call TRBJ1-6; no definite D call. The V and J ends lost 0 bases and 3 bases respectively, with 15 bases between them. Germline assignment: CDR1 LGHNA and CDR2 YSLEER. The CDR3 spans 18 residues. CDR3 nucleotide sequence: TGCGCCAGCAGCCAAGACGTACAGAGCTTCTTCTATAATTCACCCCTCCACTTT. Translated: CASSQDVQSFFYNSPLHF.

This chain joins TRBV3-1 and TRBJ2-2; D possibly matches TRBD1 or TRBD2 (5 bases each). V was cut by 3 bases and J by 8 bases, with 19 bases left in between. Germline V gene lookup returns CDR1 LGHDT and CDR2 YNNKEL (reference sequence). The CDR3 extends over 16 amino acids. In nucleotides, the CDR3 is TGTGCCAGCAGCCAGGATTTCTGGGGACGAGGGGGGGAGCTGTTTTTT. Translation gives CASSQDFWGRGGELFF.

In this sample, this clonotype turned up many times. The chain uses TRBV12-3 or TRBV12-4 and TRBJ2-1; D not resolved. The CDR3 is 12 residues long. The V end lost 8 bases, the J end lost 0 bases, and 5 bases lay between the germline ends. CDR3 amino acids: CASGSSYNEQFF. In DNA form, the CDR3 reads TGTGCCAGCGGAAGCTCCTACAATGAGCAGTTCTTC.

This clonotype turned up a few times. CDR3 in amino acids: CSFGGYTF. CDR3 in DNA: TGCAGCTTCGGGGGCTACACCTTC. This chain links TRBV29-1 with TRBJ1-2, with D unclear. V was trimmed by 8 bases and J by 8 bases, leaving 6 bases between them. Germline V gene sequence: CDR1 SQVTM, CDR2 ANQGSEA. CDR3 length: 8 amino acids.

The table lists this clonotype with many counts. As DNA, the CDR3 is TGTGCCAGCAGCCAGGGACAGGGGAGACATTTT. Protein product: CASSQGQGRHF. The V gene is TRBV4-2, the J gene TRBJ1-5; TRBD1 aligns across 10 bases. V gave up 3 bases and J gave up 16 bases; unmatched junction bases: 3. Germline V lookup: CDR1 LGHNA, CDR2 YNFKEQ. The CDR3 runs to 11 residues.

The table lists this clonotype with many counts. The gene calls are TRBV15 and TRBJ1-5; weak D call: TRBD1 (6 bases). The CDR3 is 18 residues long. Deletions cut 0 bases from V and 2 bases from J, with 17 bases between. Germline assignment: CDR1 LNHNV and CDR2 YYDKDF (reference sequence). The CDR3 DNA reads TGTGCCACCAGCAGAGATCCGGGGGACATTGGGGGCAATCAGCCCCAGCATTTT. This encodes CATSRDPGDIGGNQPQHF.

This clonotype came up many times. The chain uses TRBV7-8 and TRBJ1-2; D unresolved. Per germline, CDR1 SGHVS and CDR2 FQNEAQ. This CDR3 has 15 amino acids. V was clipped by 0 bases and J by 6 bases, with 14 bases between them. The chain's CDR3 is CASSLAGRDHDGYTF. DNA of the CDR3: TGTGCCAGCAGCTTAGCAGGACGGGATCACGATGGCTACACCTTC.

This clonotype was detected a few times. The chain couples TRBV20-1 to TRBJ2-5; D call uncertain. With 3 bases removed from V and 1 base from J, the gap between germline ends came to 12 bases. Germline loops: CDR1 DFQATT, CDR2 SNEGSKA (reference sequence). The CDR3 extends over 14 amino acids. CDR3 nucleotide sequence: TGCAGTGCTAGTATCCCAGGTCGCCAAGAGACCCAGTACTTC. Its protein product is CSASIPGRQETQYF.

The chain employs TRBV20-1 and TRBJ2-3; 8 positions agree with TRBD1. Germline loops: CDR1 DFQATT, CDR2 SNEGSKA (reference sequence). The ends lost 6 bases at V and 5 bases at J; junction bases unmatched: 7. There are 13 residues in the CDR3. For the CDR3, the DNA is TGCAGTGCCACCGGGACAGGCAAAGATACGCAGTATTTT. It encodes CSATGTGKDTQYF.

This clonotype has ten or more counts. The CDR3 loop is CASSHGRLQETQYF. Here the CDR3 DNA reads TGTGCCAGCAGCCACGGACGGCTCCAAGAGACCCAGTACTTC. The chain uses TRBV12-3 or TRBV12-4 and TRBJ2-5; no reliable D call. Trimming pared 6 bases from V and 1 base from J, leaving 12 bases between. The CDR3 runs 14 residues.

This clonotype was seen ten or more times. The chain combines TRBV5-5 with TRBJ2-7; D may be TRBD1 (5 bases). This CDR3 contains 14 residues. Trimming pared 4 bases from V and 3 bases from J, leaving 14 bases between. Per the germline V gene, CDR1 is SGHKS and CDR2 is YYEKEE (reference sequence). CDR3 loop: CASSRAQELYEQYF. In nucleotides, the CDR3 is TGTGCCAGCAGCCGGGCACAGGAGCTCTACGAGCAGTACTTC.

Many counts were recorded for this clonotype. The chain employs TRBV29-1 and TRBJ2-1; D tentatively fits TRBD1 or TRBD2 (5 bases each). The V end lost 1 base, the J end lost 7 bases, and 20 bases lay between the germline ends. Germline loops: CDR1 SQVTM, CDR2 ANQGSEA. The CDR3 spans 16 residues. The CDR3 reads CSVEAGRQGSWNEQFF. The CDR3 region has the DNA TGCAGCGTTGAAGCGGGACGGCAGGGCTCATGGAATGAGCAGTTCTTC.

A few counts support this clonotype. One junction end does not reproduce the germline sequence, and a read error may be involved. The V gene is TRBV4-2, the J gene TRBJ2-3, with TRBD2 matching over 9 bases. The CDR3 has 17 amino acids. Germline V gives CDR1 LGHNA, CDR2 YNFKEQ. The CDR3: CASSQDLAGTTTDTQYF. CDR3 sequence (DNA): TGTGCTAGCAGCCAAGATCTAGCGGGGACCACCACAGATACGCAGTATTTT.

This chain uses TRBV4-1 with TRBJ2-1; D is ambiguous. The CDR3 has 16 residues. The V end was cut by 4 bases, the J end by 3 bases, with 16 bases between. CDR1 and CDR2 from the germline V gene are MGHRA and YSYEKL. Here the CDR3 DNA reads TGCGCCAGCAGCCGAAGTAGCAATGGGCTCTACAATGAGCAGTTCTTC. Translated: CASSRSSNGLYNEQFF.

This clonotype was seen more than once but under ten times. V is TRBV29-1 and J is TRBJ2-1, with 13 positions matching TRBD2. Trimming cost V 1 base and J 4 bases; bases outside gene matches: 10. Germline V lookup: CDR1 SQVTM, CDR2 ANQGSEA. The CDR3 sequence is 18 residues long. Written as DNA, the CDR3 is TGCAGCGTTGAAGCTTTAACTAGCGGGAGGGCTGGTTACAATGAGCAGTTCTTC. It codes for CSVEALTSGRAGYNEQFF.

The chain couples TRBV5-5 to TRBJ2-7; D not resolved. The germline V and J ends were trimmed by 0 bases and 0 bases, with 10 bases remaining between them. The CDR3 is 15 amino acids. Looked up from germline, CDR1 is SGHKS and CDR2 is YYEKEE (reference sequence). CDR3 DNA sequence: TGTGCCAGCAGCTTGGAGGGCACCAGCTCCTACGAGCAGTACTTC. It yields the protein CASSLEGTSSYEQYF.

Comment on this clonotype: At one of its ends the junction is not consistent with the germline gene, which may arise from a read error. The rearrangement links TRBV4-3 to TRBJ1-1, with D unresolved. CDR1 and CDR2 from the germline V gene are LGHNA and YSLEER. The CDR3 extends over 15 amino acids. CDR3 nucleotide sequence: TGCGCCAGCAGCCAAGACGTCGGCACAAACAGTGAAGCTTTCTTT. Amino acids: CASSQDVGTNSEAFF.

In this sample, this clonotype turned up a few times. V and J are TRBV7-9 and TRBJ2-1; D is undetermined. The CDR3 runs 13 residues. Germline CDR1 reads SEHNR; CDR2 reads FQNEAQ (reference sequence). Trimming shortened V by 4 bases and J by 12 bases, and 16 bases separated the two germline ends. The CDR3 DNA sequence: TGTGCCAGCAGCTCCCGCGAAGGTCGGGTGCAGTTCTTC. Its translation is CASSSREGRVQFF.

The chain carries TRBV15 and TRBJ2-2; D gene uncertain. This CDR3 region has 13 residues. The V end was cut by 1 base, the J end by 5 bases, with 5 bases between. The germline CDR1 and CDR2 sequences are LNHNV and YYDKDF (reference sequence). The DNA for the CDR3 is TGTGCCACCAGCAGAGGGCCTACCGGGGAGCTGTTTTTT. It is translated as CATSRGPTGELFF.

At least ten counts were recorded for this clonotype. This chain links TRBV29-1 with TRBJ2-3, with a tentative D call TRBD2 (5 bases). Germline V CDR1 and CDR2: SQVTM, ANQGSEA. The CDR3 is 12 residues long. The CDR3 loop is CEGFRCTDTQYF. CDR3 sequence (DNA): TGCGAGGGCTTTAGGTGCACAGATACGCAGTATTTT.